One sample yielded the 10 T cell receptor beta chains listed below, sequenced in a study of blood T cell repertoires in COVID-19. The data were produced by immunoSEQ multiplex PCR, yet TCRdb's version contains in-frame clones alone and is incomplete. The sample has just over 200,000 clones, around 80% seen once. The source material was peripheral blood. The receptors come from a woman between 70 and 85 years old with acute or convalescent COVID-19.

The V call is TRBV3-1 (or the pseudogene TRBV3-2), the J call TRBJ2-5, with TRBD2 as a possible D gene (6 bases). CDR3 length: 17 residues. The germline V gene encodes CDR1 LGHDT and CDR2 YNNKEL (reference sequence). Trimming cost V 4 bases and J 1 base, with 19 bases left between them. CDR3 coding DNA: TGTGCCAGCAGCCTCTCGAAGACTAGATCACTCCAAGAGACCCAGTACTTC. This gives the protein CASSLSKTRSLQETQYF.

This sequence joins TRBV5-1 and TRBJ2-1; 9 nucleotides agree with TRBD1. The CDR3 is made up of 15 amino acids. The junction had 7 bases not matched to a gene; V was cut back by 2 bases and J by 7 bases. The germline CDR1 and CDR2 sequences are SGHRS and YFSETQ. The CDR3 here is CASSLGTGWRNEQFF. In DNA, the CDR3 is TGCGCCAGCAGCTTAGGGACAGGGTGGAGAAATGAGCAGTTCTTC.

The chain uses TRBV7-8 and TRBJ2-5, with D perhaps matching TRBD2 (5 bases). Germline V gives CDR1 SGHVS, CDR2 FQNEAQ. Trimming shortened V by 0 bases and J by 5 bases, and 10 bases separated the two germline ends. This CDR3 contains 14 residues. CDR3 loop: CASSLAVPGETQYF. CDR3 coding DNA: TGTGCCAGCAGCTTAGCGGTCCCGGGGGAGACCCAGTACTTC.

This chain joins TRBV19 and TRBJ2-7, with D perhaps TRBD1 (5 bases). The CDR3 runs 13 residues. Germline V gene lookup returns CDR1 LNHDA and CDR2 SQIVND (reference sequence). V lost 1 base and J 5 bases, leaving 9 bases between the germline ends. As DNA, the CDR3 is TGTGCCAGTAGTATAGGCAGGGCCGACGAGCAGTACTTC. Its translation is CASSIGRADEQYF.

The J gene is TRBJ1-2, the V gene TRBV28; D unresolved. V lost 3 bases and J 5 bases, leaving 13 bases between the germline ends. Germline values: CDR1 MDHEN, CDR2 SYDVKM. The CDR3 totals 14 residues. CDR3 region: CASSFGVTGYGYTF. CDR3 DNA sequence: TGTGCCAGCAGTTTCGGGGTTACGGGATATGGCTACACCTTC.

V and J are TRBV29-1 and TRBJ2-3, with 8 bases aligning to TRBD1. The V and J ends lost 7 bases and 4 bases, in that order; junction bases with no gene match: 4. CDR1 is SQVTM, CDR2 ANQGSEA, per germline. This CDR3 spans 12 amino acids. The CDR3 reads CSGGQGADTQYF. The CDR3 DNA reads TGCAGCGGCGGACAGGGCGCAGATACGCAGTATTTT.

CDR3 protein: CAISTGDTEAFF. CDR3 sequence (DNA): TGTGCCATCAGCACAGGGGATACTGAAGCTTTCTTT. The gene calls are TRBV10-3 and TRBJ1-1, with 7 positions matching TRBD1. Looked up from germline, CDR1 is ENHRY and CDR2 is SYGVKD. V gave up 6 bases and J gave up 5 bases; unmatched junction bases: 3. The CDR3 covers 12 residues.

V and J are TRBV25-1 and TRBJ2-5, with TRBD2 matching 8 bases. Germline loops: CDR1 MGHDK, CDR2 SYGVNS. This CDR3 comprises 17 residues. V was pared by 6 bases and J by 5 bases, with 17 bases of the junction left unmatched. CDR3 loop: CASSLYGTGGPSETQYF. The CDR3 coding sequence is TGTGCCAGCAGCCTCTATGGGACGGGAGGGCCCTCGGAGACCCAGTACTTC.

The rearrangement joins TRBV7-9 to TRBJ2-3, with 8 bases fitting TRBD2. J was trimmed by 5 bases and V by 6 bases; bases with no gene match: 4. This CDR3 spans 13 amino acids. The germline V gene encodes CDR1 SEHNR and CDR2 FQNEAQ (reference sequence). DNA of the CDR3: TGTGCCAGCAGGGGACTAGAAGGAGATACGCAGTATTTT. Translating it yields CASRGLEGDTQYF.

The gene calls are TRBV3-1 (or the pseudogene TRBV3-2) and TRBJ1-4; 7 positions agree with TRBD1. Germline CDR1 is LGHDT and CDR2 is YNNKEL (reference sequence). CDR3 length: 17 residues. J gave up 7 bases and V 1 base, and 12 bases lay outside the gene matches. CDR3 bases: TGTGCCAGCAGCCAAGTTCCCAACGACAGGGCGCTTGAAAAACTGTTTTTT. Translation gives CASSQVPNDRALEKLFF.